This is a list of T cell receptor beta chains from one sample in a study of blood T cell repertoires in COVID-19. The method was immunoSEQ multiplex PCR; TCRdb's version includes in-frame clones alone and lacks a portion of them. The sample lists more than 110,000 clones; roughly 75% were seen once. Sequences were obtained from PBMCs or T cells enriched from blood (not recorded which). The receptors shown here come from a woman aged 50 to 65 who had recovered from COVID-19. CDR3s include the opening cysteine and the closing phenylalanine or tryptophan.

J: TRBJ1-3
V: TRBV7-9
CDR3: CASRQHSGNTIYF

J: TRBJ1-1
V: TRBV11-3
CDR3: CASSHRENTEAFF

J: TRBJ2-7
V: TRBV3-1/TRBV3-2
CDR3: CASSPGLAGGLGEQYF

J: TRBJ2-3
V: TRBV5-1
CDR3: CASSLGQGFRVTDTQYF

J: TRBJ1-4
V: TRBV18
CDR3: CASSPRTGEKLFF

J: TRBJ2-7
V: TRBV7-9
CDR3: CASSPGFGNEQYF

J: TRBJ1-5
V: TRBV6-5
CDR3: CASSYNRGHDQPQHF

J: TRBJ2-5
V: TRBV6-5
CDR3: CASSLDRTQETQYF

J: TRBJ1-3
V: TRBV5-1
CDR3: CASSSGDGNTIYF

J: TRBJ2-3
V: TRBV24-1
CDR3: CATSDPGTSGGADTQYF

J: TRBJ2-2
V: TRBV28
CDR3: CASSAPGWTANTGELFF

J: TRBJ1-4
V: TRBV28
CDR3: CASSEGTGGGEKLFF

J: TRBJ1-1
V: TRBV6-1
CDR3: CASSGTGGTTNTEAFF

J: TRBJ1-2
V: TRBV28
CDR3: CASSWTGGAYGYTF

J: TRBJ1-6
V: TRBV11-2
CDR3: CASGRDSYNSPLHF

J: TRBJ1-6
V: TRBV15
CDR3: CATSRVTGVGSPLHF

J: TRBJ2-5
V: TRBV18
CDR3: CASSPIAGGHETQYF

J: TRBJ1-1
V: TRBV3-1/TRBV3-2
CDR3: CASSQGQVFYEAFF